This T cell receptor beta chain was recovered during a study of blood T cell repertoires in COVID-19. At the level of the study: Collection of acute and convalescent COVID-19 samples took place in the United States, Italy and Spain. PBMCs, B-cell-depleted T cells, or T cells were the source of the cDNA or gDNA that made up the material.

TCRdb's table, derived via immunoSEQ multiplex PCR, lists solely in-frame clones and lacks some. The sample holds about 130,000 clones, 90% seen once. Germline V CDR1 and CDR2: LNHNV, YYDKDF (reference sequence). The length of the CDR3 is 14 residues. With 8 bases removed from V and 1 base from J, the gap between germline ends came to 14 bases. The source material was peripheral blood. V gene TRBV15 combines with J gene TRBJ1-1; unclear D gene. This receptor was identified in a man aged 50-59 years with active COVID-19. The CDR3 sequence is CATLAEATNTEAFF. Written as DNA, the CDR3 is TGTGCCACCCTCGCGGAGGCCACGAACACTGAAGCTTTCTTT.